This T cell receptor (beta chain) came from a study of cytomegalovirus exposure and HLA in healthy donors. In the case of this clone: The target antigen is unknown. The junction differs from germline at one of its ends, possibly a read error. The sample has other DNA sequences that encode this CDR3 too.

Findings and limits, study-wide: Associated with cytomegalovirus, according to the listing, were 150 to 200 TCR beta chains.

The PCR made use of 60 Vbeta and 13 Jbeta primers. The method was immunoSEQ multiplex PCR; TCRdb's version includes in-frame clones alone and lacks a portion of them. The sample holds about 140,000 clones, 75% seen once. Sequencing was carried out using PBMCs. The TCR sequence derives from a man younger than 35 in good health and CMV-seropositive.

This CDR3 reads CASSFPLGELFF. CDR3 coding DNA: TGCGCCAGCAGTTTTCCATTGGGGGAGCTGTTTTTT. V gene TRBV28 combines with J gene TRBJ2-2; D is unresolved. This CDR3 has 12 amino acids. The germline V gene encodes CDR1 MDHEN and CDR2 SYDVKM.